A selection of T cell receptor beta chains follows, all from one sample in a study of blood T cell repertoires in COVID-19. Sequenced by immunoSEQ multiplex PCR; TCRdb stores in-frame clones only, minus some. The sample has approximately 160,000 clones, 84% seen once. The sample comprised peripheral blood. These receptors all come from a woman aged 50 to 65 in a cohort sampled during active or convalescent COVID-19. CDR3s include the opening cysteine and the closing phenylalanine or tryptophan. Each record gives: clone size, J gene, D gene, V gene, CDR3 protein, CDR3 DNA. The D gene is left open where the match is weak. Only part of the rows carry a size: once, few, many, or a class if the clone is expanded.

. | TRBJ1-2 | . | TRBV5-4 | CASSLGWGQGNGDGYTF | TGTGCCAGCAGCTTGGGATGGGGGCAGGGGAATGGGGATGGCTACACCTTC
. | TRBJ1-2 | TRBD1 | TRBV6-5 | CASRGDRASRYTF | TGTGCCAGCAGGGGGGACAGGGCTTCTCGCTACACCTTC
. | TRBJ1-5 | . | TRBV19 | CASSISVNQPQHF | TGTGCCAGTAGTATCTCGGTGAATCAGCCCCAGCATTTT
. | TRBJ2-3 | TRBD2 | TRBV11-2 | CASSLALAGGLGGTDTQYF | TGTGCCAGCAGCTTAGCCCTAGCGGGGGGGCTTGGGGGCACAGATACGCAGTATTTT
. | TRBJ1-1 | TRBD1 | TRBV2 | CASRGDRNTEAFF | TGTGCCAGCAGGGGGGACAGAAACACTGAAGCTTTCTTT
. | TRBJ1-2 | TRBD1 | TRBV3-1/TRBV3-2 | CASTKGQGAYGYTF | TGTGCCAGCACCAAAGGACAGGGCGCCTATGGCTACACCTTC
. | TRBJ2-5 | TRBD2 | TRBV7-8 | CASSLVIQRGVRTQYF | TGTGCCAGCAGCTTAGTTATCCAGCGGGGGGTCCGGACCCAGTACTTC
. | TRBJ1-2 | TRBD1 | TRBV7-2 | CASSSQTGVRHYGYTF | TGTGCCAGCAGCTCCCAAACAGGGGTCCGTCACTATGGCTACACCTTC
few | TRBJ1-6 | TRBD1 | TRBV7-6 | CASSPGTGANLHF | TGTGCCAGCAGCCCCGGGACAGGGGCGAACCTCCACTTT
. | TRBJ1-2 | . | TRBV14 | CASSQELLGQGYGYTF | TGTGCCAGCAGCCAAGAACTTCTTGGGCAGGGGTATGGCTACACCTTC
. | TRBJ2-7 | . | TRBV18 | CASSPDGHRRFSYEQYF | TGTGCCAGCTCACCAGACGGGCACAGGCGCTTTTCCTACGAGCAGTACTTC
. | TRBJ2-7 | TRBD2 | TRBV7-2 | CASSSRLAGTEQYF | TGTGCCAGCAGCTCGCGACTAGCGGGTACCGAGCAGTACTTC
. | TRBJ1-1 | . | TRBV14 | CASSQLGPRAEAFF | TGTGCCAGCAGCCAGTTGGGGCCCAGGGCTGAAGCTTTCTTT
few | TRBJ1-4 | . | TRBV11-2 | CASSQGRGGKLFF | TGTGCCAGCAGCCAAGGGCGGGGTGGGAAACTGTTTTTT
. | TRBJ2-2 | . | TRBV6-6 | CASSYSMGSGTGELFF | TGTGCCAGCAGTTACTCGATGGGGAGCGGCACCGGGGAGCTGTTTTTT
. | TRBJ2-1 | TRBD1 | TRBV6-5 | CASGRDRGDEQFF | TGTGCCAGCGGCCGGGACAGGGGTGATGAGCAGTTCTTC
. | TRBJ1-3 | TRBD1 | TRBV2 | CASSEAYRQGTIYF | TGTGCCAGCAGTGAAGCCTATCGACAGGGCACCATATATTTT
. | TRBJ2-7 | TRBD2 | TRBV18 | CASSSKLAGGAATNYEQYF | TGTGCCAGCTCTTCAAAACTAGCGGGGGGCGCCGCAACGAATTACGAGCAGTACTTC
once | TRBJ2-7 | . | TRBV7-2 | CASSSRVVTGEQYF | TGTGCCAGCAGCTCCCGAGTAGTTACGGGGGAGCAGTACTTC
. | TRBJ2-1 | . | TRBV9 | CASSVEDQRWSSYNEQFF | TGTGCCAGCAGCGTAGAGGATCAACGGTGGAGCTCCTACAATGAGCAGTTCTTC
. | TRBJ2-7 | TRBD1 | TRBV3-1/TRBV3-2 | CASSPLTGGQAYEQYF | TGTGCCAGCAGCCCCCTCACAGGGGGCCAGGCCTACGAGCAGTACTTC
. | TRBJ2-7 | . | TRBV5-1 | CASRPTGSDEQYF | TGCGCCAGCAGACCTACAGGTTCCGACGAGCAGTACTTC
. | TRBJ2-7 | TRBD1 | TRBV6-5 | CASRQGADEQYF | TGTGCCAGCAGACAGGGGGCGGACGAGCAGTACTTC
. | TRBJ2-5 | TRBD2 | TRBV24-1 | CATSDAAASGGYQETQYF | TGTGCCACCAGTGACGCTGCAGCTAGCGGGGGATACCAAGAGACCCAGTACTTC
few | TRBJ2-7 | . | TRBV19 | CASSIRFGEQYF | TGTGCCAGTAGTATCAGATTTGGCGAGCAGTACTTC
. | TRBJ2-7 | . | TRBV3-1/TRBV3-2 | CASSQAGSTYEQYF | TGTGCCAGCAGCCAAGCAGGCTCAACCTACGAGCAGTACTTC
. | TRBJ1-5 | . | TRBV6-1 | CASSEYGGGSDQPQHF | TGTGCCAGCAGTGAATATGGGGGAGGGTCAGATCAGCCCCAGCATTTT
. | TRBJ1-2 | . | TRBV24-1 | CATSDEGRKGYTF | TGTGCCACCAGTGATGAGGGGAGGAAGGGCTACACCTTC
. | TRBJ2-5 | . | TRBV1 | CTSSQVRLFVAAISETQYF | TGCACCAGCAGCCAAGTTCGGCTTTTTGTAGCGGCTATTTCAGAGACCCAGTACTTC
. | TRBJ1-1 | . | TRBV10-3 | CAISESTPAGNTEAFF | TGTGCCATCAGTGAGTCAACCCCGGCAGGGAACACTGAAGCTTTCTTT
. | TRBJ2-1 | TRBD2 | TRBV6-2/TRBV6-3 | CASSQNPAGGAHEQFF | TGTGCCAGCAGCCAAAACCCCGCGGGGGGGGCCCATGAGCAGTTCTTC
. | TRBJ2-3 | TRBD2 | TRBV6-2/TRBV6-3 | CASSYSKNSGGGTDTQYF | TGTGCCAGCAGTTACTCAAAGAATAGCGGGGGAGGCACAGATACGCAGTATTTT
few | TRBJ2-5 | TRBD2 | TRBV27 | CASSSAPAGGPLETQYF | TGTGCCAGCAGTTCGGCGCCAGCGGGGGGGCCTCTAGAGACCCAGTACTTC
. | TRBJ2-7 | . | TRBV27 | CASSPQGSGYEQYF | TGTGCCAGCAGCCCACAGGGTAGCGGGTACGAGCAGTACTTC
once | TRBJ2-2 | . | TRBV4-2 | CASSQEGRYTGELFF | TGTGCCAGCAGCCAAGAAGGCAGGTACACCGGGGAGCTGTTTTTT
. | TRBJ2-5 | TRBD2 | TRBV5-1 | CASSLLGTSGGYETQYF | TGCGCCAGCAGCTTGTTGGGGACTAGCGGGGGTTACGAGACCCAGTACTTC
. | TRBJ2-3 | TRBD2 | TRBV7-2 | CASSLMGLAGEDTQYF | TGTGCCAGCAGCTTGATGGGACTAGCGGGGGAAGATACGCAGTATTTT
. | TRBJ1-1 | . | TRBV2 | CASSGQINTEAFF | TGTGCCAGCAGTGGACAGATCAACACTGAAGCTTTCTTT
. | TRBJ2-3 | TRBD2 | TRBV29-1 | CSVGGGASDTQYF | TGCAGCGTTGGCGGGGGGGCGTCAGATACGCAGTATTTT
. | TRBJ1-5 | . | TRBV7-8 | CASSRVGGNDQPQHF | TGTGCCAGCAGCCGAGTTGGGGGGAACGATCAGCCCCAGCATTTT
. | TRBJ1-2 | TRBD1 | TRBV3-1/TRBV3-2 | CASSPRQGAGGYTF | TGTGCCAGCAGCCCCCGACAGGGGGCCGGCGGCTACACCTTC
. | TRBJ1-2 | . | TRBV19 | CATSGAGYTF | TGTGCAACCAGCGGGGCTGGCTACACCTTC
. | TRBJ2-3 | TRBD2 | TRBV19 | CARRLACLDTQYF | TGTGCCAGACGACTAGCTTGTCTAGATACGCAGTATTTT
. | TRBJ1-2 | . | TRBV2 | CASMIRGASYGYTF | TGTGCCAGCATGATCCGGGGGGCTTCCTATGGCTACACCTTC
. | TRBJ1-2 | TRBD1 | TRBV5-1 | CASSPRDRELYGYTF | TGCGCCAGCAGCCCCCGGGACAGAGAGTTATATGGCTACACCTTC